Listed here are 17 T cell receptor beta chains from one sample, sequenced in a study of Ad26.COV2.S vaccination and SARS-CoV-2 variants. Generated by immunoSEQ multiplex PCR, the TCRdb table keeps only in-frame clones and is missing some. The sample shows 440,000 or so clones, 80% to 90% of them seen only once. Sample treatment: around 19 received Ad26.COV2.S at low or high dose, single or two shots; 5 received placebo; per-sample allocation not given. Sampling was done on day 63 after the first vaccine or placebo injection. Sequencing was performed on peripheral blood, taken in a trial of Ad26.COV2.S vaccine versus placebo. These receptors came from a person aged 18 to 59 who received the Ad26.COV2.S COVID-19 vaccine or a placebo.

The genes are TRBV20-1 and TRBJ2-3; D is unclear. The CDR3 sequence is 11 residues long. V was cut by 2 bases and J by 4 bases, with 4 bases left in between. CDR1 is DFQATT, CDR2 SNEGSKA, per germline (reference sequence). The CDR3 DNA reads as TGCAGTGCTAGACCCCCAGATACGCAGTATTTT. Translation gives CSARPPDTQYF.

V gene TRBV6-6 combines with J gene TRBJ2-7; D ambiguous. Germline CDR1 MNHNY, CDR2 SVGAGI (reference sequence). This CDR3 spans 14 amino acids. V lost 2 bases to trimming and J lost 3 bases, with 11 bases between them. DNA of the CDR3: TGTGCCAGCAGTTACGGGCAGGATTTCTACGAGCAGTACTTC. Translating gives CASSYGQDFYEQYF.

V and J are TRBV6-5 and TRBJ2-1; TRBD2 agrees at 10 bases. Per germline, CDR1 MNHEY and CDR2 SVGAGI. J lost 5 bases, V lost 4 bases, and 5 bases had no gene match. CDR3 length: 15 residues. Written as DNA, the CDR3 is TGTGCCAGCAGTTCGCTAGCGGGAGTGCACAATGAGCAGTTCTTC. This translates into CASSSLAGVHNEQFF.

The J gene is TRBJ1-4, the V gene TRBV12-3 or TRBV12-4; D is possibly TRBD1 (6 bases). V lost 7 bases to trimming and J lost 3 bases, with 9 bases between them. This CDR3 has 13 amino acids. CDR3 sequence reads: CASTGVPNEKLFF. CDR3 nucleotide sequence: TGTGCCAGCACAGGGGTGCCTAATGAAAAACTGTTTTTT.

The chain couples TRBV3-1 (or the pseudogene TRBV3-2) to TRBJ2-7; TRBD1 agrees at 10 bases. Germline CDR1 and CDR2: LGHDT and YNNKEL (reference sequence). The CDR3 length is 14 residues. Germline trimming cut 2 bases from V and 3 bases from J; bases unmatched to any gene: 1. DNA of the CDR3: TGTGCCAGCAGCCAATGGGACAGGGGCTACGAGCAGTACTTC. Translating it yields CASSQWDRGYEQYF.

The chain carries TRBV28 and TRBJ1-1; 7 nucleotides align to TRBD1. The CDR3 is made up of 16 amino acids. Germline CDR1 is MDHEN and CDR2 is SYDVKM. The trim removed 6 bases at V and 4 bases at J, leaving 14 bases unmatched. The CDR3 here is CASSNPKGSGGTEAFF. DNA for the CDR3: TGTGCCAGCAGCAACCCGAAGGGGTCAGGGGGCACTGAAGCTTTCTTT.

The J gene is TRBJ2-1, the V gene TRBV5-1; perhaps D is TRBD1 or TRBD2 (5 bases each). CDR3 length: 14 residues. V was cut by 2 bases and J by 10 bases, with 16 bases left in between. The V gene's germline CDR1 is SGHRS and CDR2 YFSETQ. CDR3 residues: CASSFRDPDREQFF. Here the CDR3 DNA reads TGCGCCAGCAGCTTCCGGGACCCCGATAGGGAGCAGTTCTTC.

Concerning this clone itself: This sample includes further DNA sequences coding for the same CDR3. V and J are TRBV6-5 and TRBJ2-7; 8 positions agree with TRBD1. The germline V gene encodes CDR1 MNHEY and CDR2 SVGAGI. V lost 1 base and J lost 4; bases outside the gene matches: 3. CDR3 length: 14 amino acids. The CDR3: CASSYLGQGYEQYF. CDR3 coding DNA: TGTGCCAGCAGTTACTTAGGACAGGGTTACGAGCAGTACTTC.

J is TRBJ2-2 and V is TRBV6-5; D is uncertain. The ends were cut back, 6 bases at V and 6 bases at J, with 14 bases in the middle. The CDR3 is 14 residues long. The germline V gene has CDR1 MNHEY and CDR2 SVGAGI. The CDR3 reads CASRPGPPAGELFF. Written as DNA, the CDR3 is TGTGCCAGCAGACCCGGGCCCCCGGCCGGGGAGCTGTTTTTT.

The J gene is TRBJ1-1, the V gene TRBV9; 8 positions agree with TRBD1. V shed 3 bases and J 4 bases; nucleotides not matched to a gene: 8. Germline loops: CDR1 SGDLS, CDR2 YYNGEE. This CDR3 spans 15 amino acids. The CDR3 sequence is CASSASRDRGTEAFF. The CDR3 DNA follows: TGTGCCAGCAGCGCCTCCCGAGACAGGGGCACTGAAGCTTTCTTT.

The chain employs TRBV29-1 and TRBJ1-4; no definite D call. Germline V gene sequence: CDR1 SQVTM, CDR2 ANQGSEA. Trimming stripped 7 bases from V and 7 bases from J, with 16 bases between. This CDR3 has 13 amino acids. CDR3 region: CSALTPIREKLFF. The CDR3 nucleotides are TGCAGCGCCTTGACACCGATTCGTGAAAAACTGTTTTTT.

The V and J genes are TRBV7-8 and TRBJ2-3, with D perhaps matching TRBD1 or TRBD2 (5 bases each). The CDR3 runs to 16 residues. V dropped 7 bases and J dropped 3 bases, with 20 bases sitting between them. Germline CDR1 and CDR2: SGHVS and FQNEAQ. The chain's CDR3 is CASKRGAELGTDTQYF. Written as DNA, the CDR3 is TGTGCCAGCAAGAGGGGAGCGGAGTTGGGGACAGATACGCAGTATTTT.

The chain is built from TRBV5-1 and TRBJ2-7; maybe TRBD2 (6 bases). Trimming removed 3 bases at V and 7 bases at J, with 11 bases between. Germline V gene data show CDR1 as SGHRS and CDR2 as YFSETQ. The CDR3 loop spans 12 amino acids. CDR3 DNA: TGCGCCAGCAGCTACGAGGGACTGGAGCAGTACTTC. This encodes CASSYEGLEQYF. The variable domain in full, with the rest retrieved from reference TRBV5-1 and TRBJ2-7, is KAGVTQTPRYLIKTRGQQVTLSCSPISGHRSVSWYQQTPGQGLQFLFEYFSETQRNKGNFPGRFSGRQFSNSRSEMNVSTLELGDSALYLCASSYEGLEQYFGPGTRLTVT.

This chain links TRBV7-8 with TRBJ2-6; possible D gene TRBD1, 6 bases. V lost 4 bases and J lost 5, with 12 bases in between. This CDR3 has 15 amino acids. Germline assignment: CDR1 SGHVS and CDR2 FQNEAQ. Here the CDR3 reads CASSSTGLWANVLTF. Written as DNA, the CDR3 is TGTGCCAGCAGCTCCACAGGGCTCTGGGCCAACGTCCTGACTTTC.

This chain uses TRBV11-2 with TRBJ2-7; weak D call: TRBD1 (5 bases). The length of the CDR3 is 14 residues. Germline V gene data show CDR1 as SGHAT and CDR2 as FQNNGV. V dropped 1 base and J dropped 2 bases, with 9 bases sitting between them. The CDR3 DNA sequence: TGTGCCAGCAGCTTAGGTAGGGGCCCCTACGAGCAGTACTTC. It specifies CASSLGRGPYEQYF.

The chain has TRBV29-1 and TRBJ2-1; 10 nucleotides align to TRBD2. The CDR3 consists of 14 residues. V trimming: 4 bases; J trimming: 8 bases; junction bases outside the gene matches: 8. CDR1 and CDR2 from the germline V gene are SQVTM and ANQGSEA. DNA of the CDR3: TGCAGCGTTGTCCAAGCGGGGGGGTTCGATGAGCAGTTCTTC. Protein sequence: CSVVQAGGFDEQFF.

The chain couples TRBV7-9 to TRBJ2-7; D possibly corresponds to TRBD2 (7 bases). V was shortened by 5 bases and J by 2 bases, with 10 bases between the two germline ends. This CDR3 region has 13 residues. Germline CDR1 SEHNR, CDR2 FQNEAQ (reference sequence). The DNA of the CDR3 is TGTGCCAGCAGCGGCGGGGGCCCCTACGAGCAGTACTTC. Amino acids: CASSGGGPYEQYF.